These T cell receptor beta chains were read from a single sample in a study of T cell responses to AZD1222 COVID-19 vaccine. Sequencing used immunoSEQ multiplex PCR; TCRdb keeps in-frame clones, though not all of them. The data contain 150,000 to 200,000 clones, 85% to 90% of them singletons. The sequencing here drew on peripheral blood, taken on day 0 of AZD1222 vaccination. These receptors came from an adult in good health. The CDR3 runs from the conserved cysteine through the conserved F or W. The order of the fields is CDR3 DNA, CDR3 protein, V gene, CDR3 length, D gene, J gene, clone size. A D gene is named only where the DNA matches it firmly. The size field is filled for only some rows; it gives once, few, many or a size class.

TGTGCCAGCAGCTTAGCGCACAGGGGAAACTATGGCTACACCTTC	CASSLAHRGNYGYTF	TRBV7-9	15	TRBD1	TRBJ1-2	few
TGTGCCATCTCCACCGGGGGAGGGTCACAAGAGACCCAGTACTTC	CAISTGGGSQETQYF	TRBV10-3	15	TRBD2	TRBJ2-5	NA
TGTGCCAGCTCAGCGACAGGGGGGAATTCACCCCTCCACTTT	CASSATGGNSPLHF	TRBV18	14	TRBD1	TRBJ1-6	NA
TGTGCCAGCAGTTGGACAGCTAATCAGCCCCAGCATTTT	CASSWTANQPQHF	TRBV12-3/TRBV12-4	13	NA	TRBJ1-5	NA
TGCGCCAGCAGGCGGGACCCTGCAACTAATGAAAAACTGTTTTTT	CASRRDPATNEKLFF	TRBV4-1	15	NA	TRBJ1-4	NA
TGCGCCAGCAGGGGCGGACAGGGGGCGGATAGGAACACTGAAGCTTTCTTT	CASRGGQGADRNTEAFF	TRBV5-1	17	TRBD1	TRBJ1-1	NA
TGTGCCAGCAGTAGGGGACTAGCGTTCGACGAGCAGTACTTC	CASSRGLAFDEQYF	TRBV5-6	14	TRBD2	TRBJ2-7	NA
TGCAGTGCTGCAGCGGTTAATGAGCAGTTCTTC	CSAAAVNEQFF	TRBV20-1	11	NA	TRBJ2-1	once
TGCGCCAGCAGCCCGGGGACAGGGGGCGGTTCACCCCTCCACTTT	CASSPGTGGGSPLHF	TRBV5-1	15	TRBD1	TRBJ1-6	NA
TGTGCCAGCAGTTTCGGGAGAGAGACCCAGTACTTC	CASSFGRETQYF	TRBV6-2/TRBV6-3	12	NA	TRBJ2-5	once
TGCGCCAGCAGTGAGGGGACAGGGACCACCAACGGAGAGACCCAGTACTTC	CASSEGTGTTNGETQYF	TRBV10-1	17	TRBD1	TRBJ2-5	NA
TGTGCCATCAGTGGACTGGGGAACACTGAAGCTTTCTTT	CAISGLGNTEAFF	TRBV10-3	13	NA	TRBJ1-1	NA
TGTGCCAGCAGCGAAAAACAGGGGCGTAATTCACCCCTCCACTTT	CASSEKQGRNSPLHF	TRBV14	15	TRBD1	TRBJ1-6	NA
TGTGCCAGCAGTGCGCGACAGGGGTATGGCGAAAAACTGTTTTTT	CASSARQGYGEKLFF	TRBV25-1	15	TRBD1	TRBJ1-4	NA
TGTGCCAGTACCGGGACAGGGGGGTTTTTCGCCGGGGAGCTGTTTTTT	CASTGTGGFFAGELFF	TRBV19	16	TRBD1	TRBJ2-2	NA
TGCAGCGTTGGGTCAGGGGCACGGGAGCAGTTCTTC	CSVGSGAREQFF	TRBV29-1	12	NA	TRBJ2-1	NA
TGTGCCAGCAGCTTAGGTCACCTGAACACTGAAGCTTTCTTT	CASSLGHLNTEAFF	TRBV7-2	14	NA	TRBJ1-1	NA
TGTGCCAGCAGCCAAGGTGTACAGATTAATTCACCCCTCCACTTT	CASSQGVQINSPLHF	TRBV3-1/TRBV3-2	15	NA	TRBJ1-6	NA
TGCGCCAGCAGTGGCGGACAAGCAGGTGACGACTACACCTTC	CASSGGQAGDDYTF	TRBV4-3	14	NA	TRBJ1-2	NA
TGTGCCAGCAGTTACGGGGACAGGGGAGAGACCCAGTACTTC	CASSYGDRGETQYF	TRBV6-2/TRBV6-3	14	TRBD1	TRBJ2-5	NA
TGTGCCAGCAGCTCGGGAGGGACAGGGATTAATGAAAAACTGTTTTTT	CASSSGGTGINEKLFF	TRBV7-9	16	TRBD1	TRBJ1-4	NA
TGTGCCAGCAGCAGCAACAGGGCGAACACCGGGGAGCTGTTTTTT	CASSSNRANTGELFF	TRBV11-2	15	NA	TRBJ2-2	NA
TGTGCCAGTAGTATTGCAGCTCATCAGCCCCAGCATTTT	CASSIAAHQPQHF	TRBV19	13	NA	TRBJ1-5	NA
TGTGCCAGCAGCGTTGACCAGGGTCGGGCAAACACCATATATTTT	CASSVDQGRANTIYF	TRBV9	15	NA	TRBJ1-3	NA
TGTGCCAGTAGGACGACAGGAACGTATAGCAATCAGCCCCAGCATTTT	CASRTTGTYSNQPQHF	TRBV19	16	NA	TRBJ1-5	NA
TGCAGCGTCTCAGGGAGGGGGGGCTACACCTTC	CSVSGRGGYTF	TRBV29-1	11	NA	TRBJ1-2	NA
TGCGCCAGCAGTCAAGGAAAAGACAGCCCGGAGGCCAAAAACATTCAGTACTTC	CASSQGKDSPEAKNIQYF	TRBV23-1	18	NA	TRBJ2-4	NA
TGTGCCAGCAGTTTAGAGCCCCAGCATTTT	CASSLEPQHF	TRBV28	10	NA	TRBJ1-5	once
TGTGCCAGCAGCTACACAGGCCCCACACATGGCTACACCTTC	CASSYTGPTHGYTF	TRBV7-9	14	NA	TRBJ1-2	NA
TGTGCCAGCAGTTTCACAGGGGGCTATGAGCAGTTCTTC	CASSFTGGYEQFF	TRBV12-3/TRBV12-4	13	TRBD1	TRBJ2-1	NA
TGCGCCAGCAGCCAAGACGAGGCAGGGGGGCCTGGCTACACCTTC	CASSQDEAGGPGYTF	TRBV4-3	15	TRBD1	TRBJ1-2	NA
TGTGCCAGCAGCTTAGAGGACAGGGTGATGAACACTGAAGCTTTCTTT	CASSLEDRVMNTEAFF	TRBV11-2	16	TRBD1	TRBJ1-1	NA
TGTGCCAGCAGCAAAACACAGGAACCTTTAGTCGGGGAGCTGTTTTTT	CASSKTQEPLVGELFF	TRBV5-4	16	NA	TRBJ2-2	NA
TGCAGGTGGACAGGGTGCAATCAGCCCCAGCATTTT	CRWTGCNQPQHF	TRBV29-1	12	TRBD1	TRBJ1-5	NA
TGTGCCAGCAGTCTCCGGACAGGGGGCATCTATGGCTACACCTTC	CASSLRTGGIYGYTF	TRBV28	15	TRBD1	TRBJ1-2	once
TGTGCCAGCAGCCATAGCAGCTCTGGGGCCAACGTCCTGACTTTC	CASSHSSSGANVLTF	TRBV16	15	NA	TRBJ2-6	NA
TGCGCCAGCAGCCAAGAGAAGGGGGCCGGACACCTCCCCTACGAGCAGTACTTC	CASSQEKGAGHLPYEQYF	TRBV4-3	18	TRBD1	TRBJ2-7	NA
TGTGCCTGGAGAGGGGCAGGGCAGCAGCCCCAGCATTTT	CAWRGAGQQPQHF	TRBV30	13	NA	TRBJ1-5	NA
TGCAGCGTTGAATTGGGGCGTGGGGGGCGCAGCTACGAGCAGTACTTC	CSVELGRGGRSYEQYF	TRBV29-1	16	NA	TRBJ2-7	NA
TGTGCCAGCAGCCCTTGGAAGGGAATGAACACTGAAGCTTTCTTT	CASSPWKGMNTEAFF	TRBV6-2/TRBV6-3	15	NA	TRBJ1-1	once